One sample yielded the 29 T cell receptor beta chains listed below, sequenced in a study of technical replicates of blood from a handful of donors. Produced via immunoSEQ multiplex PCR; TCRdb's table is partial and in-frame only. Of roughly 80,000 clones listed, just under 95% are singletons. Sequencing was done on a sample of T cells isolated from PBMCs. The receptors here all came from a human donor in good health.

This chain links TRBV11-1 with TRBJ2-7; 10 bases fit TRBD2. This CDR3 comprises 16 residues. Trimming at V came to 2 bases and at J to 9 bases, leaving 13 bases not matched to a gene. Germline V gives CDR1 SGHAT, CDR2 FQDESV (reference sequence). The CDR3 sequence: CASSLLAGVGSGAQYF. The CDR3 DNA reads TGTGCCAGCAGCTTACTAGCGGGAGTGGGAAGCGGTGCGCAGTACTTC.

This chain links TRBV5-4 with TRBJ2-2, with 7 bases aligning to TRBD1. The CDR3 spans 16 residues. The junction had 6 bases not matched to a gene; V was cut back by 3 bases and J by 1 base. The V gene's germline CDR1 is SGHNT and CDR2 YYREEE (reference sequence). The CDR3 nucleotides read TGTGCCAGCAGCTCGACAGGGTGGAGGAACACCGGGGAGCTGTTTTTT. This gives the protein CASSSTGWRNTGELFF.

The chain uses TRBV13 and TRBJ2-3; D is uncertain. Trimming left V 5 bases short and J 4 bases short, with 10 bases between. The length of the CDR3 is 13 residues. Germline V gene sequence: CDR1 PRHDT, CDR2 FYEKMQ (reference sequence). This chain's CDR3 is CASSPSFPDTQYF. The DNA of the CDR3 is TGTGCCAGCAGCCCCTCTTTTCCAGATACGCAGTATTTT.

The chain employs TRBV29-1 and TRBJ1-3, with D tentatively TRBD1 (5 bases). V gave up 0 bases and J gave up 4 bases, with 10 bases separating them. Per the germline V gene, CDR1 is SQVTM and CDR2 is ANQGSEA. The CDR3 length is 14 residues. The CDR3 region is CSVEDGGYGNTIYF. The DNA for the CDR3 is TGCAGCGTTGAAGACGGGGGTTACGGAAACACCATATATTTT.

The CDR3 loop reads CASSLWEMNTEAFF. CDR3 DNA: TGCGCCAGCAGCTTATGGGAGATGAACACTGAAGCTTTCTTT. V and J are TRBV5-1 and TRBJ1-1; D ambiguous. The germline V gene encodes CDR1 SGHRS and CDR2 YFSETQ. The CDR3 sequence is 14 residues long. V gave up 2 bases and J gave up 0 bases, with 8 bases separating them.

In this sample, this clone is medium-sized (0.01 to 0.1%). This rearrangement joins TRBV5-1 to TRBJ1-3; D is perhaps TRBD1 (6 bases). Germline loops: CDR1 SGHRS, CDR2 YFSETQ. V was trimmed by 4 bases and J by 3 bases, leaving 14 bases between them. This CDR3 comprises 15 residues. The CDR3 bases are TGCGCCAGCAGCCCGCGGACAGAACGTGGAAACACCATATATTTT. It translates to CASSPRTERGNTIYF.

This chain uses TRBV27 with TRBJ2-7; TRBD2 agrees at 8 bases. Losses at the gene ends were 4 bases for V and 6 bases for J; bases not matched to a gene: 14. The CDR3 covers 16 residues. Germline loops: CDR1 MNHEY, CDR2 SMNVEV (reference sequence). The CDR3 DNA reads TGTGCCAGCAGTTCCGGAGCTAGCGGGCGAGCTGGCGAGCAGTACTTC. This gives the protein CASSSGASGRAGEQYF.

The chain joins TRBV19 to TRBJ1-1; unclear D gene. The length of the CDR3 is 11 residues. Germline V gene data show CDR1 as LNHDA and CDR2 as SQIVND (reference sequence). V lost 6 bases, J lost 11 bases, and 13 bases lay in between. CDR3 region: CASREGKDAFF. CDR3 DNA sequence: TGTGCCAGTAGGGAGGGTAAGGACGCTTTCTTT.

The rearrangement joins TRBV5-1 to TRBJ2-7, with D hard to call. Trimming pared 4 bases from V and 3 bases from J, leaving 17 bases between. The CDR3 loop spans 15 amino acids. The germline V gene has CDR1 SGHRS and CDR2 YFSETQ. The CDR3 here is CASSVEFGSHYEQYF. The CDR3, as DNA: TGCGCCAGCAGCGTTGAGTTCGGGTCCCACTACGAGCAGTACTTC.

This chain links TRBV9 with TRBJ2-7, with 8 bases that match TRBD2. The CDR3 is 16 residues long. Unmatched junction bases numbered 9, after V lost 0 bases and J lost 4 bases. Looked up from germline, CDR1 is SGDLS and CDR2 is YYNGEE. The CDR3 DNA reads TGTGCCAGCAGCGTAGGGGAGGGACTAGTGGCTTACGAGCAGTACTTC. Amino acids: CASSVGEGLVAYEQYF.

The J gene is TRBJ2-3, the V gene TRBV28, with TRBD2 identical over 7 bases. V dropped 3 bases and J dropped 2; count of bases not matched to a gene: 2. CDR1 and CDR2 (germline): MDHEN, SYDVKM. This CDR3 region has 14 residues. CDR3 region: CASSLGLHTDTQYF. The CDR3 DNA reads as TGTGCCAGCAGTTTGGGACTACACACAGATACGCAGTATTTT.

V is TRBV19 and J is TRBJ1-5, with D unclear. The germline gives CDR1 LNHDA, CDR2 SQIVND (reference sequence). The CDR3 spans 14 residues. Between the trimmed V and J ends, which lost 3 bases and 9 bases, there was a span of 15 bases. CDR3: CASSISDRAGPQHF. The DNA for the CDR3 is TGTGCCAGTAGTATTTCGGACCGCGCGGGGCCCCAGCATTTT. Based on the CDR3 plus reference TRBV19 and TRBJ1-5, the full variable domain is DGGITQSPKYLFRKEGQNVTLSCEQNLNHDAMYWYRQDPGQGLRLIYYSQIVNDFQKGDIAEGYSVSREKKESFPLTVTSAQKNPTAFYLCASSISDRAGPQHFGDGTRLSIL.

This clone was seen only a few times. This chain uses TRBV11-3 with TRBJ1-1, with D possibly matching TRBD1 (5 bases). This CDR3 contains 11 residues. V was pared by 8 bases and J by 9 bases, with 13 bases between. CDR1 and CDR2 from the germline V gene are SGHNT and YENEEA. The CDR3 DNA reads TGTGCCAGCTGGGGGGTAGGGAAAGCTTTCTTT. It codes for CASWGVGKAFF.

J is TRBJ1-5 and V is TRBV28; D is unresolved. V lost 5 bases and J 8 bases, leaving 7 bases between the germline ends. The length of the CDR3 is 11 residues. Germline V gene data show CDR1 as MDHEN and CDR2 as SYDVKM. The CDR3 DNA follows: TGTGCCAGCAGTGGCCCCAAGCCCCAGCATTTT. It is translated as CASSGPKPQHF.

The chain carries TRBV11-2 and TRBJ2-1; D not resolved. Germline V CDR1 and CDR2: SGHAT, FQNNGV. V was cut by 2 bases and J by 0 bases, with 11 bases left in between. CDR3 length: 16 residues. This CDR3 is CASSLPPTRSYNEQFF. In DNA, the CDR3 is TGTGCCAGCAGCTTACCGCCGACACGCTCCTACAATGAGCAGTTCTTC.

The chain carries TRBV5-1 and TRBJ2-3; TRBD2 agrees at 7 bases. Per the germline V gene, CDR1 is SGHRS and CDR2 is YFSETQ. The CDR3 is made up of 15 amino acids. Germline trimming cut 0 bases from V and 6 bases from J; bases unmatched to any gene: 7. The CDR3 loop is CASSLAASGGDTQYF. In DNA, the CDR3 is TGCGCCAGCAGCTTGGCCGCTAGCGGAGGGGATACGCAGTATTTT. The full variable domain, completed using reference TRBV5-1 and TRBJ2-3, is KAGVTQTPRYLIKTRGQQVTLSCSPISGHRSVSWYQQTPGQGLQFLFEYFSETQRNKGNFPGRFSGRQFSNSRSEMNVSTLELGDSALYLCASSLAASGGDTQYFGPGTRLTVL.

This clone occurred a few times. The chain recombines TRBV19 with TRBJ2-1; maybe TRBD1 (6 bases). Germline CDR1 LNHDA, CDR2 SQIVND (reference sequence). V was trimmed by 0 bases and J by 2 bases, leaving 8 bases between them. This CDR3 comprises 15 residues. DNA of the CDR3: TGTGCCAGTAGTATAGACAGGGGCCCCTACAATGAGCAGTTCTTC. This encodes CASSIDRGPYNEQFF.

The chain links TRBV6-6 to TRBJ1-2; no firm D call. Germline-derived CDR1 and CDR2 are MNHNY and SVGAGI (reference sequence). The CDR3 sequence is 14 residues long. Trimming removed 6 bases from V and 0 bases from J, with 11 bases in between. The CDR3 region has the DNA TGTGCCAGCAGGATGCTCACAGCTAACTATGGCTACACCTTC. Translated, it gives CASRMLTANYGYTF.

The V and J genes are TRBV9 and TRBJ2-1, with 10 bases identical to TRBD2. The V gene end was trimmed by 0 bases and the J gene end by 7 bases; junction bases not matched to a gene: 7. This CDR3 has 16 amino acids. CDR1 is SGDLS and CDR2 is YYNGEE in the germline V gene. The CDR3 here is CASSVALSGRANEQFF. The CDR3 bases are TGTGCCAGCAGCGTAGCATTAAGCGGGAGGGCGAATGAGCAGTTCTTC.

V is TRBV6-1 and J is TRBJ1-2; TRBD1 aligns across 9 bases. CDR3 size: 14 residues. In germline, CDR1 is MNHNS, CDR2 SASEGT. Germline trimming cut 8 bases from V and 4 bases from J; bases unmatched to any gene: 8. CDR3 coding DNA: TGTGCCAGCGACAGGGGGGATACCATCTATGGCTACACCTTC. Amino acid sequence: CASDRGDTIYGYTF.

The rearrangement links TRBV30 to TRBJ2-7; tentative D call: TRBD1 (6 bases). This CDR3 spans 14 amino acids. V was cut by 2 bases and J by 0 bases, with 11 bases left in between. Germline V lookup: CDR1 GTSNPN, CDR2 SVGIG (reference sequence). The CDR3 spells CAWSRQGGSYEQYF. The DNA of the CDR3 is TGTGCCTGGAGTCGTCAAGGGGGCTCCTACGAGCAGTACTTC.

The rearrangement joins TRBV13 to TRBJ2-2; TRBD2 aligns across 10 bases. V gave up 4 bases and J gave up 1 base; unmatched junction bases: 6. The germline CDR1 and CDR2 sequences are PRHDT and FYEKMQ (reference sequence). The CDR3 length is 17 residues. The CDR3 protein is CASSSWGLAMNTGELFF. CDR3 in DNA: TGTGCCAGCAGCTCGTGGGGACTAGCGATGAACACCGGGGAGCTGTTTTTT. Full variable domain (rest looked up from reference TRBV13 and TRBJ2-2): AAGVIQSPRHLIKEKRETATLKCYPIPRHDTVYWYQQGPGQDPQFLISFYEKMQSDKGSIPDRFSAQQFSDYHSELNMSSLELGDSALYFCASSSWGLAMNTGELFFGEGSRLTVL.

The chain links TRBV19 to TRBJ2-7, with 7 positions matching TRBD2. The CDR3 has 15 residues. Germline values: CDR1 LNHDA, CDR2 SQIVND (reference sequence). The J segment lost 3 bases and the V segment lost 1 base, leaving 6 bases of the junction unmatched. Here the CDR3 DNA reads TGTGCCAGTAGTATAGGTGGGGGGGAGGTCTACGAGCAGTACTTC. Residues: CASSIGGGEVYEQYF.

This chain uses TRBV2 with TRBJ2-2, with D possibly TRBD1 on 5 matching bases. The CDR3 covers 15 residues. CDR1 SNHLY and CDR2 FYNNEI come from the germline V gene. Trimming took off 3 bases at V and 6 bases at J, with 14 bases between the two ends. For the CDR3, the DNA is TGTGCCAGCAGTGACAGGGATTGGAGCGCCGGGGAGCTGTTTTTT. Protein sequence: CASSDRDWSAGELFF.

The gene calls are TRBV10-3 and TRBJ2-3; 8 bases map to TRBD1. Germline V gene data show CDR1 as ENHRY and CDR2 as SYGVKD. The CDR3 length is 17 residues. Losses at the gene ends were 6 bases for V and 2 bases for J; bases not matched to a gene: 13. The CDR3 DNA follows: TGTGCCATCAGCATAACCTCCGGGACAGGATCCACAGATACGCAGTATTTT. This codes for CAISITSGTGSTDTQYF.

This clone was detected once. The chain carries TRBV28 and TRBJ1-5; 7 bases agree with TRBD1. Germline loops: CDR1 MDHEN, CDR2 SYDVKM. The CDR3 spans 14 residues. V gave up 5 bases and J gave up 2 bases; unmatched junction bases: 3. The DNA of the CDR3 is TGTGCCAGCAGTCACAGGGGAGGCAATCAGCCCCAGCATTTT. Translating it yields CASSHRGGNQPQHF.

The table lists this clone with a few counts. The chain employs TRBV18 and TRBJ1-1; no clear D gene. There are 14 residues in the CDR3. Germline CDR1 reads KGHSH; CDR2 reads LQKENI. V was trimmed by 2 bases and J by 1 base, leaving 8 bases between them. The chain's CDR3 is CASSPEVPNTEAFF. The CDR3 DNA reads as TGTGCCAGCTCACCAGAGGTCCCGAACACTGAAGCTTTCTTT.

This chain uses TRBV4-2 with TRBJ1-4, with a possible D match to TRBD1 (6 bases). CDR1 is LGHNA, CDR2 YNFKEQ, per germline. The germline V and J ends were trimmed by 0 bases and 6 bases, with 11 bases remaining between them. The CDR3 runs to 15 residues. The CDR3 nucleotides read TGTGCCAGCAGCCAAGAATATTACAGGGATGAAAAACTGTTTTTT. Translating it yields CASSQEYYRDEKLFF.

This clone was seen a handful of times. Other nucleotide sequences in the sample specify the same CDR3. The chain is built from TRBV28 and TRBJ1-2, with D maybe TRBD1 (6 bases). The length of the CDR3 is 13 residues. Trimming stripped 3 bases from V and 5 bases from J, with 10 bases between. Germline CDR1 reads MDHEN; CDR2 reads SYDVKM. The CDR3 DNA reads as TGTGCCAGCAGTTTGCGCACAGGGTATGGCTACACCTTC. This codes for CASSLRTGYGYTF.